This note documents a single T cell receptor beta chain sequence. As yet, its antigen is unknown. These data belong to a study of early T cells in non-severe SARS-CoV-2 infection. Study at large: Sequencing of bulk RNA from unsorted whole blood was done, without chain pairing.

Separate cDNA molecules each had unique molecular identifiers attached to them. TCRdb re-analysed the 5' RACE reads in MiXCR, keeping a single row per CDR3 protein. The data contain 65,000 to 95,000 distinct CDR3 sequences, less than 15% of them singletons. Trimming removed 6 bases at V and 5 bases at J, with 10 bases between. The CDR3 consists of 12 residues. The germline V gene has CDR1 SGHNT and CDR2 YENEEA. Whole-study findings and limits: VDJdb matching, biased toward anti-spike CD8 responses, missed private and CD4 specificities.

Sequencing used whole blood, obtained at baseline. The receptor comes from an adult who was a healthcare worker with PCR-confirmed SARS-CoV-2 infection or an uninfected control (not recorded which). The donor label of this sample is uncertain. The chain couples TRBV11-3 to TRBJ1-1; D possibly corresponds to TRBD1 (6 bases). The CDR3 sequence: CASRMRGTEAFF. In nucleotides, the CDR3 is TGTGCCAGCAGAATGAGGGGGACTGAAGCTTTCTTT.